This T cell receptor (beta chain) was recorded in a study of response to subunit inactivated influenza vaccine. Study outcomes and limitations: Every seasonal influenza vaccination brings in few new T cells, the authors suggested.

This clonotype has just a few counts. Its antigen is undetermined. Germline values: CDR1 MNHEY, CDR2 SVGEGT. This CDR3 region has 13 residues. Trimming removed 2 bases from V and 3 bases from J; junction bases left unmatched: 0. TCRdb analysed the RT-PCR reads with MiXCR anew, one entry per CDR3 protein. The data contain about 190,000 distinct CDR3 sequences, about an eighth of them seen just once; the ten biggest clones take up roughly 24%. The sequencing here drew on CD8+ T cells sorted from PBMCs, taken 4 to 6 days after vaccination. V and J are TRBV6-2 or TRBV6-3 and TRBJ2-5; 7 bases line up with TRBD2. The clonotype comes from a man aged 50 to 59 who received an inactivated influenza vaccine. The CDR3 nucleotides read TGTGCCAGCAGTTACCGGGAGGAAGAGACCCAGTACTTC. The encoded protein is CASSYREEETQYF.